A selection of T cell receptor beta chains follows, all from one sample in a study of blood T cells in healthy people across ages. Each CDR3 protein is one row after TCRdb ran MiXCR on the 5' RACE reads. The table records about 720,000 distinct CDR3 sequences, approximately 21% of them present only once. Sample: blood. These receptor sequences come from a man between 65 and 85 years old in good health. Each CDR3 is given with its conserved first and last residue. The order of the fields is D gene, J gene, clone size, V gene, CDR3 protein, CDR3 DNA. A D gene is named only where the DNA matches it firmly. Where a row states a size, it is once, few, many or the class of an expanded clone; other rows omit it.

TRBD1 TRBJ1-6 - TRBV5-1 CASSLGQPFNSPLHF TGCGCCAGCAGCCTGGGACAGCCCTTTAATTCACCCCTCCACTTT
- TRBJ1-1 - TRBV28 CASSPPTNPSEAFF TGTGCCAGCAGTCCTCCCACAAATCCTTCTGAAGCTTTCTTT
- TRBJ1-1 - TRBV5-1 CASSLARDGGTEAFF TGCGCCAGCAGCTTGGCGCGGGATGGGGGCACTGAAGCTTTCTTT
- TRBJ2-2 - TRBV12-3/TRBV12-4 CASTRGGLNTGELFF TGTGCCAGCACCCGAGGGGGGCTGAACACCGGGGAGCTGTTTTTT
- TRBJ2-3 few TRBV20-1 CSARGPRLGLAISDTQYF TGCAGTGCTAGAGGCCCAAGACTGGGGCTAGCAATCTCCGATACGCAGTATTTT
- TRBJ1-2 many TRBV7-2 CASSLPVGDLYGYTF TGTGCCAGCAGCTTGCCTGTGGGAGACCTCTATGGCTACACCTTC
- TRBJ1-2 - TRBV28 CASKGRNYGYTF TGTGCCAGCAAGGGGCGAAACTATGGCTACACCTTC
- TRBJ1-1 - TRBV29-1 CTIKFPGLDTEAFF TGCACCATCAAGTTCCCGGGATTGGACACTGAAGCTTTCTTT
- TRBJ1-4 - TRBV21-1 CASLPSGGREADGKLFF TGTGCCAGCCTTCCTTCGGGCGGCAGGGAGGCAGATGGGAAACTGTTTTTT
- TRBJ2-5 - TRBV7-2 CASSLASGQDTQYF TGTGCCAGCAGCTTAGCTAGCGGTCAAGACACCCAGTACTTC
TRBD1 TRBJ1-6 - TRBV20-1 CSAYDPGQASSYNSPLHF TGCAGTGCTTACGATCCGGGACAGGCAAGCTCCTATAATTCACCCCTCCACTTT
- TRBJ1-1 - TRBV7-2 CASRRTALNTEAFF TGTGCCAGCAGGAGAACAGCCTTGAACACTGAAGCTTTCTTT
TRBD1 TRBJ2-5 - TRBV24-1 CATSDPGTEETQYF TGTGCCACCAGTGACCCCGGGACAGAAGAGACCCAGTACTTC
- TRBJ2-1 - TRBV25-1 CASSRGEQFF TGTGCCAGCAGCCGCGGTGAGCAGTTCTTC
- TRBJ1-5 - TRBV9 CASSVGEGSQPQHF TGTGCCAGCAGCGTAGGAGAGGGATCCCAGCCCCAGCATTTT
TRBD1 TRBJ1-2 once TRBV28 CASSFPGTGYGYTF TGTGCCAGCAGTTTCCCCGGGACAGGCTATGGCTACACCTTC
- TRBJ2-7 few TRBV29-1 CSVVWGDYEQYF TGCAGCGTTGTGTGGGGAGACTACGAGCAGTACTTC
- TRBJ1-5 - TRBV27 CASSTRDNQPQHF TGTGCCAGCAGCACCCGGGACAATCAGCCCCAGCATTTT
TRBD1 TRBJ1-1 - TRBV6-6 CASSSPGQEREAFF TGTGCCAGCAGTTCCCCGGGACAGGAAAGAGAAGCTTTCTTT
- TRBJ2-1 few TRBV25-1 CASSEWGVMYNEQFF TGTGCCAGCAGTGAATGGGGGGTTATGTACAATGAGCAGTTCTTC
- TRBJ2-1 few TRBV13 CASSLGLGGRYNEQFF TGTGCCAGCAGCTTAGGCCTTGGGGGCAGATACAATGAGCAGTTCTTC
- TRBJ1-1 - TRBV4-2 CASSPQTAPGTEAFF TGTGCCAGCAGCCCGCAGACAGCCCCGGGCACTGAAGCTTTCTTT
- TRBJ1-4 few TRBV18 CASSPQSLGNEKLFF TGTGCCAGCTCACCACAGTCGTTGGGGAATGAAAAACTGTTTTTT
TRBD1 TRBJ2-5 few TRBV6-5 CASSSDRGPQETQYF TGTGCCAGCAGCTCGGACAGGGGGCCCCAAGAGACCCAGTACTTC
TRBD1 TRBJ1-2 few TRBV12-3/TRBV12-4 CASSLGYRGGSGYTF TGTGCCAGCAGTTTAGGGTACAGGGGAGGCTCTGGCTACACCTTC
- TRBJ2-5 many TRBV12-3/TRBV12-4 CASSLQGNLQETQYF TGTGCCAGCAGTTTACAGGGGAATTTACAAGAGACCCAGTACTTC
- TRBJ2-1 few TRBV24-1 CATSDFGLRYNEQFF TGTGCCACCAGTGATTTCGGACTCCGATACAATGAGCAGTTCTTC
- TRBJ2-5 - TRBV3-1 CASSPEWETQYF TGTGCCAGCAGCCCCGAGTGGGAGACCCAGTACTTC
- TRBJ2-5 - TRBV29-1 CSVDGAGRRETQYF TGCAGCGTTGATGGGGCAGGCCGTAGGGAGACCCAGTACTTC
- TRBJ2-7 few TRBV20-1 CSARGRVYEQYF TGCAGTGCTAGAGGCAGGGTCTACGAGCAGTACTTC
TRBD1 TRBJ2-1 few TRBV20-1 CSARQDRGYNEQFF TGCAGTGCTAGACAGGACAGGGGTTACAATGAGCAGTTCTTC
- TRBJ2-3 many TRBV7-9 CASSLQGSVDTQYF TGTGCCAGCAGCTTGCAGGGGAGTGTAGATACGCAGTATTTT
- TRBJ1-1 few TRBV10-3 CAISETGHEAFF TGTGCCATCAGTGAAACAGGGCATGAGGCTTTCTTT
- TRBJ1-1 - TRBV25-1 CASSQAGQGRTFF TGTGCCAGCAGCCAAGCTGGGCAGGGCAGAACTTTCTTT
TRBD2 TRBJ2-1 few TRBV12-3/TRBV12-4 CAGGAGLAGGNEQFF TGTGCCGGCGGAGCCGGACTAGCGGGAGGAAATGAGCAGTTCTTC
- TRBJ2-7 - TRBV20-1 CSASDNYEQYF TGCAGTGCTTCGGACAACTACGAGCAGTACTTC
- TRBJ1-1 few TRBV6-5 CASSYSFGGPEAFF TGTGCCAGCAGTTACTCTTTTGGAGGGCCTGAAGCTTTCTTT
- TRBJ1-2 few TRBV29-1 CSVVRPPDNYGYTF TGCAGCGTTGTCCGTCCGCCGGATAACTATGGCTACACCTTC
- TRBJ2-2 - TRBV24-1 CATHGQHTGELFF TGTGCCACCCATGGACAGCACACCGGGGAGCTGTTTTTT
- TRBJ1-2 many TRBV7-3 CASSLSGSYGYTF TGTGCCAGCAGCTTATCCGGAAGCTATGGCTACACCTTC